This T cell receptor (beta chain) was recorded in a study of graft-versus-host responses after intestinal transplantation. Overall study context: Multivisceral, liver-intestinal, or isolated intestinal grafts were transplanted into recipients.

About this clone itself: Antigen specificity is unknown.

CDR3 length: 16 amino acids. The germline CDR1 and CDR2 sequences are SGHNT and YYREEE (reference sequence). V gave up 0 bases and J gave up 3 bases; unmatched junction bases: 6. General study findings and limits: Marrow from the recipient contained GvH clones, some of which had appeared first in ileum or blood.

Sequenced by immunoSEQ multiplex PCR; TCRdb stores in-frame clones only, minus some. This sample carries about 86,000 clones, roughly 90% of them seen once, and the ten largest clones take about 0.45%. Material: unstimulated CD8+ T cells sorted from spleen or lymph node cells, obtained before intestinal transplant. J is TRBJ1-2 and V is TRBV5-4; 9 nucleotides agree with TRBD1. The receptor was derived from a human donor who received an intestinal transplant. The CDR3: CASSLAPGQGHYGYTF. The DNA of the CDR3 is TGTGCCAGCAGCTTGGCCCCGGGACAGGGTCACTATGGCTACACCTTC.